This TCR beta chain was identified during a study of blood T cell dynamics during melanoma immunotherapy. This CDR3 contains 14 residues. Per germline, CDR1 MNHNS and CDR2 SASEGT. After removal of 8 bases from V and 3 bases from J, the junction contained 5 bases not matched to a gene. Measured with immunoSEQ multiplex PCR; TCRdb has only the in-frame clones, and not every one. The data contain thousands of clones, roughly 88% of them singletons. The time point denotes: pre-treatment baseline. This clonotype originated in a human donor with melanoma. Some clones in this sample may be carry-over from other donors' samples. The chain has TRBV6-1 and TRBJ2-5; 11 bases fit TRBD1. Sequencing was performed on blood, taken from a patient treated with checkpoint blockade. Here the CDR3 reads CASRGQGGEETQYF. The CDR3 nucleotides are TGTGCCAGCCGGGGACAGGGGGGAGAAGAGACCCAGTACTTC.